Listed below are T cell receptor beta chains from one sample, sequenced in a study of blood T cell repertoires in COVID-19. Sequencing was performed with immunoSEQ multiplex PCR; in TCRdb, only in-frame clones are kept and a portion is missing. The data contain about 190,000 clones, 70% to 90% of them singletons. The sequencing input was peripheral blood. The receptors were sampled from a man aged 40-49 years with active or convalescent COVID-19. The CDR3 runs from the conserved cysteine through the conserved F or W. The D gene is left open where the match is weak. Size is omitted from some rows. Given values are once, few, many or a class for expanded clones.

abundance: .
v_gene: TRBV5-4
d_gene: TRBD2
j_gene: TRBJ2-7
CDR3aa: CASSTGGLAGSYEQYF
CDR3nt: TGTGCCAGCAGCACCGGGGGCCTAGCGGGATCCTACGAGCAGTACTTC

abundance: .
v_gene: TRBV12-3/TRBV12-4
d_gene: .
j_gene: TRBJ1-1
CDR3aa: CASSFFAFF
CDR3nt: TGTGCCAGCAGTTTCTTCGCTTTCTTT

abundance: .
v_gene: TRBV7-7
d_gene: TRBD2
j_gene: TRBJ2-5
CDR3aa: CASLTRTSGGWTQYF
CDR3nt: TGTGCTAGTTTGACTAGGACTAGCGGGGGGTGGACCCAGTACTTC

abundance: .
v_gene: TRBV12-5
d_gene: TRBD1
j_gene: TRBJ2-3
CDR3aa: CASGLVWTGGTDTQYF
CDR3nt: TGTGCTAGTGGTTTGGTGTGGACAGGGGGCACAGATACGCAGTATTTT

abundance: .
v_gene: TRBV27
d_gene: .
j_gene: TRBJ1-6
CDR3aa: CASSLSIRQGSSYNSPLHF
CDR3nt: TGTGCCAGCAGTTTATCGATCAGGCAGGGGAGCTCCTATAATTCACCCCTCCACTTT

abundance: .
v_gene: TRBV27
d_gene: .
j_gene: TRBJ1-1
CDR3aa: CASSSSGNTEAFF
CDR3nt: TGTGCCAGCAGTTCCTCAGGAAACACTGAAGCTTTCTTT

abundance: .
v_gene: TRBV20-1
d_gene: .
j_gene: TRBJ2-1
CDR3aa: CSASPTRSSYNEQFF
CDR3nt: TGCAGTGCTAGTCCAACTAGGAGCTCCTACAATGAGCAGTTCTTC

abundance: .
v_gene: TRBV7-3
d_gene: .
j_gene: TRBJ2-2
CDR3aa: CASSLNVQGGPGELFF
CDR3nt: TGTGCCAGCAGCTTAAATGTGCAGGGGGGACCCGGGGAGCTGTTTTTT

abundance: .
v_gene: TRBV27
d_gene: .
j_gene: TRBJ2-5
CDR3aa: CASSLFGQQETQYF
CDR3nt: TGTGCCAGCAGTTTATTCGGACAGCAAGAGACCCAGTACTTC

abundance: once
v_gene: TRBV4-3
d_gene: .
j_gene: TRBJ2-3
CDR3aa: CASSLGQSTDTQYF
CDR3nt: TGCGCCAGCAGCTTAGGACAGAGCACAGATACGCAGTATTTT

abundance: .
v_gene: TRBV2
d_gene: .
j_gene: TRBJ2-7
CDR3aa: CASSLSLTQTYEQYF
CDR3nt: TGTGCCAGCAGTTTAAGCCTGACACAAACCTACGAGCAGTACTTC

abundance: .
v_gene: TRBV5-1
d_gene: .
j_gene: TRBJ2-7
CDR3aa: CASSSYSYEQYF
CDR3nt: TGCGCCAGCAGCTCGTACTCCTACGAGCAGTACTTC

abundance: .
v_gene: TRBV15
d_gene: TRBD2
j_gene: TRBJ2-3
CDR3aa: CATEGRVWPDTQYF
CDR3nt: TGTGCCACCGAGGGGAGGGTTTGGCCAGATACGCAGTATTTT

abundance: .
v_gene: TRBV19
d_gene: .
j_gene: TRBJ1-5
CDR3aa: CASSFRTADISNQPQHF
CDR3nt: TGTGCCAGTAGTTTTCGGACAGCTGATATTAGCAATCAGCCCCAGCATTTT

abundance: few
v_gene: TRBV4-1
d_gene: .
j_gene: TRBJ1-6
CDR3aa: CASRPTVSSYNSPLHF
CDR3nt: TGCGCCAGCAGGCCAACAGTGAGCTCCTATAATTCACCCCTCCACTTT

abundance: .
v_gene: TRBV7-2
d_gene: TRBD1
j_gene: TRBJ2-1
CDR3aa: CASSYDRGFYNEQFF
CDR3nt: TGTGCCAGCAGCTACGACAGGGGGTTCTACAATGAGCAGTTCTTC

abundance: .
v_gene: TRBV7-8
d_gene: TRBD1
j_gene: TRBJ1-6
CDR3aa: CASSGTGGSPLHF
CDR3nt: TGTGCCAGCAGTGGGACAGGGGGTTCACCCCTCCACTTT

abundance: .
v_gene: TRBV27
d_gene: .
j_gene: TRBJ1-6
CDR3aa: CASRGNGAYNSPLHF
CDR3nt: TGTGCCAGCCGGGGGAACGGAGCCTATAATTCACCCCTCCACTTT

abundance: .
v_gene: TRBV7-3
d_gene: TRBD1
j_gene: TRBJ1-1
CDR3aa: CASSVQGPTEAFF
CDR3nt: TGTGCCAGCAGCGTACAGGGGCCCACTGAAGCTTTCTTT

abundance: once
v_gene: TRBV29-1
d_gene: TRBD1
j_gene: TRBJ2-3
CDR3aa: CSVEGTGGAGQISFTQYF
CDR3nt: TGCAGCGTTGAAGGCACAGGGGGCGCGGGGCAGATATCATTTACGCAGTATTTT

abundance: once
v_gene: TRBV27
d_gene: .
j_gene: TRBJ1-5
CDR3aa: CASSFVGNQPQHF
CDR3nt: TGTGCCAGCAGTTTCGTAGGCAATCAGCCCCAGCATTTT

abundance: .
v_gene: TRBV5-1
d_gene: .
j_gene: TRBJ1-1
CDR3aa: CASSTPTVNTEAFF
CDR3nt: TGCGCCAGCAGCACGCCCACAGTGAACACTGAAGCTTTCTTT

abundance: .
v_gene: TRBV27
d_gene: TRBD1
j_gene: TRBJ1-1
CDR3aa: CASSPWGTATGNTEAFF
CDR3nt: TGTGCCAGCAGTCCATGGGGGACAGCGACCGGGAACACTGAAGCTTTCTTT

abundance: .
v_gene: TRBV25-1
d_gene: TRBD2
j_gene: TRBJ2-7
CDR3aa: CASSDPAGVSYEQYF
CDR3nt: TGTGCCAGCAGTGACCCAGCGGGAGTCTCCTACGAGCAGTACTTC

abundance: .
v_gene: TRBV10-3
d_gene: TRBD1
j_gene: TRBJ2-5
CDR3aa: CAIQRGTGLRETQYF
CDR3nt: TGTGCCATCCAGAGGGGGACAGGGTTGAGGGAGACCCAGTACTTC

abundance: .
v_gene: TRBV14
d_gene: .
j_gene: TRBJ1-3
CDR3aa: CASSQGTYSGNTIYF
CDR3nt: TGTGCCAGCAGCCAAGGGACTTACTCTGGAAACACCATATATTTT

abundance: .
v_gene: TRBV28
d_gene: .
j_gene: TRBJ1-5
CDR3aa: CASSRGGGSYSNQPQHF
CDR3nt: TGTGCCAGCAGTCGGGGGGGAGGCAGCTATAGCAATCAGCCCCAGCATTTT

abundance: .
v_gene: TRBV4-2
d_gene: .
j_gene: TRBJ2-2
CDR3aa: CASSQVRSGELFF
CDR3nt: TGTGCCAGCAGCCAAGTGAGAAGCGGGGAGCTGTTTTTT

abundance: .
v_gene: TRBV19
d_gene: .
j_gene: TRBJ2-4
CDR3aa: CASSIKGAGIYF
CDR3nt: TGTGCCAGTAGTATAAAAGGTGCAGGGATCTACTTC

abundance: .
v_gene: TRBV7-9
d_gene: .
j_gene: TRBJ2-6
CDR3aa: CASSPGAVRANVLTF
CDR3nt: TGTGCCAGCAGCCCCGGAGCGGTCCGGGCCAACGTCCTGACTTTC

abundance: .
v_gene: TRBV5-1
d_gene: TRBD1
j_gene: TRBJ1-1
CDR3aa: CASSLEDRRDRAFF
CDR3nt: TGCGCCAGCAGCTTGGAGGACAGGAGGGACCGAGCTTTCTTT

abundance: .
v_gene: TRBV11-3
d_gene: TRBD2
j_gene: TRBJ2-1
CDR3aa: CASSASGRAYEQFF
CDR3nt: TGTGCCAGCAGCGCAAGCGGGAGGGCATACGAGCAGTTCTTC

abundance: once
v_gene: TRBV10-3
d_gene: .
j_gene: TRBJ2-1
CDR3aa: CAISARQGGILSYNEQFF
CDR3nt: TGTGCCATCAGTGCTCGCCAGGGGGGTATTCTCTCCTACAATGAGCAGTTCTTC